The 30 T cell receptor beta chains listed next were all sequenced from one sample in a study of type 1 and type 2 diabetes patients. The PCR template was genomic DNA. Multiplex PCR with 30 forward and 13 reverse primers amplified the TCR beta CDR3. Via MiXCR, TCRdb re-called the multiplex PCR reads, giving one row per CDR3 protein. This sample has around 300,000 distinct CDR3 sequences, with roughly 48% found just once. Specimen: peripheral blood mononuclear cells (PBMCs). All receptors come from a man younger than 35 with type 2 diabetes.

V usage is TRBV3-1 and J usage is TRBJ2-5, with 9 bases that match TRBD2. Germline CDR1 and CDR2: LGHDT and YNNKEL (reference sequence). Trimming removed 1 base from V and 5 bases from J; junction bases left unmatched: 2. This CDR3 spans 14 amino acids. CDR3 residues: CASSQGSGSETQYF. For the CDR3, the DNA is TGTGCCAGCAGCCAAGGTAGCGGGAGTGAGACCCAGTACTTC.

This rearrangement joins TRBV20-1 to TRBJ2-6; D call uncertain. This CDR3 is 15 amino acids long. Trimming left V 1 base short and J 1 base short, with 8 bases between. Germline V gene data show CDR1 as DFQATT and CDR2 as SNEGSKA (reference sequence). The CDR3 nucleotides read TGCAGTGCTAGAGTAATGAGGTCTGGGGCCAACGTCCTGACTTTC. It translates to CSARVMRSGANVLTF.

The chain links TRBV20-1 to TRBJ1-4; 7 bases are a match to TRBD1. From germline, CDR1 is DFQATT and CDR2 SNEGSKA (reference sequence). The CDR3 contains 14 residues. Germline trimming cut 6 bases from V and 4 bases from J; bases unmatched to any gene: 8. The CDR3 region is CSAGTARINEKLFF. CDR3 DNA: TGCAGTGCGGGGACAGCCCGAATTAATGAAAAACTGTTTTTT.

V is TRBV5-1 and J is TRBJ2-2; 8 nucleotides match TRBD1. The CDR3 extends over 12 amino acids. The trim removed 5 bases at V and 14 bases at J, leaving 8 bases unmatched. Germline CDR1 reads SGHRS; CDR2 reads YFSETQ. The CDR3 here is CASRSGTGGLFF. As DNA, the CDR3 is TGCGCCAGCAGGTCCGGGACAGGCGGACTGTTTTTT. Combining the CDR3 with reference TRBV5-1 and TRBJ2-2 gives the whole variable domain KAGVTQTPRYLIKTRGQQVTLSCSPISGHRSVSWYQQTPGQGLQFLFEYFSETQRNKGNFPGRFSGRQFSNSRSEMNVSTLELGDSALYLCASRSGTGGLFFGEGSRLTVL.

V gene TRBV7-9 combines with J gene TRBJ1-4; a weak D match, TRBD1 (5 bases). The CDR3 has 17 residues. V was cut by 5 bases and J by 6 bases, with 22 bases left in between. Germline CDR1 and CDR2: SEHNR and FQNEAQ (reference sequence). CDR3 coding DNA: TGTGCCAGCAGCCAAGGCGGGTCGGGACTCCAAGATGAAAAACTGTTTTTT. It specifies CASSQGGSGLQDEKLFF.

The J gene is TRBJ1-1, the V gene TRBV10-3; a weak D match, TRBD1 (6 bases). Trimming stripped 7 bases from V and 9 bases from J, with 15 bases between. Germline V gene sequence: CDR1 ENHRY, CDR2 SYGVKD. The CDR3 extends over 12 amino acids. The CDR3 spells CAIKEGRGQAFF. DNA of the CDR3: TGTGCCATCAAGGAAGGCAGGGGTCAAGCTTTCTTT.

The chain joins TRBV12-3 or TRBV12-4 to TRBJ2-5; D is uncertain. This CDR3 comprises 15 residues. Trimming left V 0 bases short and J 5 bases short, with 13 bases between. Written as DNA, the CDR3 is TGTGCCAGCAGTTTAGCCCAGGCGGCTCGCGAGACCCAGTACTTC. This sequence encodes CASSLAQAARETQYF.

This clonotype was picked up a small number of times. The chain has TRBV19 and TRBJ1-4; no firm D call. The V end was cut by 8 bases, the J end by 0 bases, with 7 bases between. This CDR3 is 13 amino acids long. CDR1 LNHDA and CDR2 SQIVND come from the germline V gene (reference sequence). DNA for the CDR3: TGTGCCAGTCGCGGCTCAACTAATGAAAAACTGTTTTTT. Its protein is CASRGSTNEKLFF.

This chain links TRBV4-3 with TRBJ2-7; tentative D call: TRBD2 (6 bases). Germline V gene sequence: CDR1 LGHNA, CDR2 YSLEER. There are 13 residues in the CDR3. The V gene lost 4 bases and the J gene lost 2 bases, with 9 bases spanning the gap. CDR3 coding DNA: TGCGCCAGCAGCCCGGGGGTTACCTACGAGCAGTACTTC. It translates to CASSPGVTYEQYF.

This clonotype was picked up one time. V usage is TRBV6-1 and J usage is TRBJ1-1; no clear D. The CDR3 loop spans 11 amino acids. The V gene lost 8 bases and the J gene lost 4 bases, with 8 bases spanning the gap. Germline values: CDR1 MNHNS, CDR2 SASEGT. The DNA for the CDR3 is TGTGCCAGCGGACGGTCCACTGAAGCTTTCTTT. This encodes CASGRSTEAFF.

V and J are TRBV12-3 or TRBV12-4 and TRBJ2-3, with D perhaps TRBD2 (6 bases). V was pared by 5 bases and J by 2 bases, with 11 bases between. CDR3 length: 14 residues. The CDR3 sequence is CASSPGDSTDTQYF. CDR3 in DNA: TGTGCCAGCAGTCCTGGGGACTCCACAGATACGCAGTATTTT.

This chain connects TRBV19 to TRBJ2-5; the match to TRBD2 covers 9 bases. The DNA end lines up better with TRBJ2-1; the J call may be wrong. This CDR3 has 15 residues. Germline assignment: CDR1 LNHDA and CDR2 SQIVND (reference sequence). CDR3 in DNA: TGTGCCAGTAGTCGAAATACGGGACTAGCAAATGAGCAGTTCTTC. It codes for CASSRNTGLANEQFF.

The chain combines TRBV13 with TRBJ2-5; D gene unclear. The CDR3 has 13 amino acids. CDR1 and CDR2 from the germline V gene are PRHDT and FYEKMQ (reference sequence). Trimming removed 3 bases at V and 2 bases at J, with 7 bases between. The CDR3 loop is CASSLGRQETQYF. CDR3 bases: TGTGCCAGCAGCTTGGGCAGGCAAGAGACCCAGTACTTC.

This clonotype has just a few counts. V and J are TRBV12-3 or TRBV12-4 and TRBJ1-5, with D perhaps matching TRBD1 (5 bases). Trimming cost V 5 bases and J 2 bases, with 13 bases left between them. The CDR3 is 15 amino acids. Here the CDR3 reads CASSPGGAGNQPQHF. The CDR3 DNA reads as TGTGCCAGCAGTCCCGGAGGGGCGGGCAATCAGCCCCAGCATTTT.

This sequence joins TRBV7-2 and TRBJ2-7, with TRBD2 matching 8 bases. In germline, CDR1 is SGHTA, CDR2 FQGNSA. The CDR3 sequence is 15 residues long. V lost 6 bases and J lost 2; bases outside the gene matches: 9. Written as DNA, the CDR3 is TGTGCCAGCAGTCCATTTAATAGCGGGGCCTACGAGCAGTACTTC. It yields the protein CASSPFNSGAYEQYF. Looking up the rest from reference TRBV7-2 and TRBJ2-7 gives the full variable domain: GAGVSQSPSNKVTEKGKDVELRCDPISGHTALYWYRQSLGQGLEFLIYFQGNSAPDKSGLPSDRFSAERTGGSVSTLTIQRTQQEDSAVYLCASSPFNSGAYEQYFGPGTRLTVT.

The chain carries TRBV7-3 and TRBJ1-2, with 8 nucleotides matching TRBD1. Looked up from germline, CDR1 is SGHTA and CDR2 is FQGTGA. The V and J ends lost 1 base and 6 bases, in that order; junction bases with no gene match: 7. The CDR3 loop spans 15 amino acids. The CDR3 region is CASSLISGGGHGYTF. The CDR3, as DNA: TGTGCCAGCAGCTTAATCTCAGGGGGCGGTCATGGCTACACCTTC.

Of note for this clonotype: The junction departs from germline at one end; a sequencing error may be responsible. The chain links TRBV30 to TRBJ2-2, with TRBD2 as a possible D gene (5 bases). The length of the CDR3 is 13 residues. Germline V lookup: CDR1 GTSNPN, CDR2 SVGIG (reference sequence). In DNA, the CDR3 is TGTGCCTGGAGTAGCACAAACACCGGGGAGCTGTTATTT. Translation: CAWSSTNTGELLF.

The chain has TRBV12-3 or TRBV12-4 and TRBJ2-7, with 7 bases fitting TRBD1. Trimming cost V 4 bases and J 6 bases; bases outside gene matches: 12. The CDR3 spans 15 residues. The CDR3 reads CASSYDGTVGFEQYF. The CDR3 DNA reads TGTGCCAGCAGTTACGACGGGACAGTAGGCTTCGAGCAGTACTTC.

This clonotype was detected a few times. The CDR3: CASSTPGLAGGLNEQFF. Here the CDR3 DNA reads TGTGCCAGCAGTACACCGGGACTAGCGGGGGGGCTTAATGAGCAGTTCTTC. The chain links TRBV27 to TRBJ2-1; the match to TRBD2 covers 16 bases. With 5 bases clipped from V and 7 bases from J, the junction kept 8 bases outside the gene matches. The CDR3 contains 17 residues. Germline CDR1 MNHEY, CDR2 SMNVEV (reference sequence).

This clonotype was recorded only once. The J gene is TRBJ1-2, the V gene TRBV6-6, with a tentative D call TRBD1 (6 bases). CDR3 size: 14 residues. Germline-derived CDR1 and CDR2 are MNHNY and SVGAGI (reference sequence). Trimming removed 5 bases from V and 1 base from J, with 11 bases in between. The CDR3 loop reads CASSPTGSNYGYTF. DNA of the CDR3: TGTGCCAGCAGTCCTACAGGGAGTAACTATGGCTACACCTTC.

This clonotype was observed a handful of times. This rearrangement joins TRBV5-1 to TRBJ1-4, with a possible D match to TRBD1 (6 bases). Germline V gives CDR1 SGHRS, CDR2 YFSETQ. The length of the CDR3 is 15 residues. The V gene lost 4 bases and the J gene lost 4 bases, with 14 bases spanning the gap. CDR3: CASSLLDRDNEKLFF. The CDR3 DNA sequence: TGCGCCAGCAGCCTTCTGGACAGAGATAATGAAAAACTGTTTTTT.

This chain connects TRBV30 to TRBJ1-1; the D gene is possibly TRBD1 (6 bases). The V end lost 3 bases, the J end lost 6 bases, and 14 bases lay between the germline ends. Per germline, CDR1 GTSNPN and CDR2 SVGIG (reference sequence). This CDR3 has 13 amino acids. In DNA, the CDR3 is TGTGCCTGGAGCCTTGGACAGTCTGCTGAAGCTTTCTTT. Its protein is CAWSLGQSAEAFF.

J is TRBJ1-4 and V is TRBV25-1; possible D gene TRBD1, 5 bases. The V gene lost 0 bases and the J gene lost 4 bases, with 6 bases spanning the gap. The CDR3 is 14 amino acids. Germline V gives CDR1 MGHDK, CDR2 SYGVNS. DNA for the CDR3: TGTGCCAGCAGTGAATATAGGGGTAATGAAAAACTGTTTTTT. It translates to CASSEYRGNEKLFF. The variable domain in full, with the rest retrieved from reference TRBV25-1 and TRBJ1-4, is EADIYQTPRYLVIGTGKKITLECSQTMGHDKMYWYQQDPGMELHLIHYSYGVNSTEKGDLSSESTVSRIRTEHFPLTLESARPSHTSQYLCASSEYRGNEKLFFGSGTQLSVL.

This chain connects TRBV27 to TRBJ1-2; D is unresolved. The V gene lost 6 bases and the J gene lost 5 bases, with 16 bases spanning the gap. The CDR3 has 14 residues. Germline V gene data show CDR1 as MNHEY and CDR2 as SMNVEV (reference sequence). The CDR3: CASRGKALAYGYTF. The CDR3 coding sequence is TGTGCCAGCAGAGGAAAGGCCTTAGCTTATGGCTACACCTTC.

The CDR3 protein is CASSVGGQVNTEAFF. In DNA, the CDR3 is TGTGCCAGCAGCGTAGGGGGACAAGTGAACACTGAAGCTTTCTTT. The genes are TRBV7-9 and TRBJ1-1; D might be TRBD1 (6 bases). Looked up from germline, CDR1 is SEHNR and CDR2 is FQNEAQ (reference sequence). Trimming took off 5 bases at V and 0 bases at J, with 13 bases between the two ends. The CDR3 has 15 amino acids.

The rearrangement uses TRBV27 and TRBJ2-7; TRBD1 matches at 8 bases. The CDR3 has 15 amino acids. V shed 5 bases, J shed 5 bases, and the junction held 11 bases outside the gene matches. Germline V gene lookup returns CDR1 MNHEY and CDR2 SMNVEV (reference sequence). This CDR3 is CASSPGHPGGHEQYF. The CDR3 DNA reads TGTGCCAGCAGTCCCGGACATCCAGGGGGCCACGAGCAGTACTTC.

V gene TRBV12-3 or TRBV12-4 combines with J gene TRBJ1-5, with D maybe TRBD1 (6 bases). V was clipped by 1 base and J by 7 bases, with 11 bases between them. This CDR3 comprises 14 residues. The CDR3 bases are TGTGCCAGCAGTTTAGTTCCAGGGGCCCAGCCCCAGCATTTT. Its protein is CASSLVPGAQPQHF.

The gene calls are TRBV12-3 or TRBV12-4 and TRBJ2-1, with D unclear. This CDR3 is 15 amino acids long. V was shortened by 8 bases and J by 2 bases, with 16 bases between the two germline ends. The CDR3 protein is CASVVTLQAYNEQFF. As DNA, the CDR3 is TGTGCCAGCGTAGTCACTCTTCAGGCCTACAATGAGCAGTTCTTC.

A few counts support this clonotype. The genes are TRBV30 and TRBJ2-2, with 9 bases aligning to TRBD1. Germline CDR1 reads GTSNPN; CDR2 reads SVGIG (reference sequence). The CDR3 contains 15 residues. J lost 5 bases, V lost 2 bases, and 6 bases had no gene match. DNA of the CDR3: TGTGCCTGGAGTATCGGGACAGGGAGTACCGGGGAGCTGTTTTTT. Translation: CAWSIGTGSTGELFF. The full variable domain, its missing parts supplied by reference TRBV30 and TRBJ2-2, is SQTIHQWPATLVQPVGSPLSLECTVEGTSNPNLYWYRQAAGRGLQLLFYSVGIGQISSEVPQNLSASRPQDRQFILSSKKLLLSDSGFYLCAWSIGTGSTGELFFGEGSRLTVL.

The J gene is TRBJ2-2, the V gene TRBV12-3 or TRBV12-4; D could derive from TRBD1 or TRBD2 (5 bases each). Between the trimmed V and J ends, which lost 1 base and 1 base, there was a span of 7 bases. The CDR3 contains 15 residues. For the CDR3, the DNA is TGTGCCAGCAGTTTAGGGGACGGGAACACCGGGGAGCTGTTTTTT. It encodes CASSLGDGNTGELFF.